These 14 T cell receptor beta chains were all obtained from the same sample, sequenced in a study of identical twins (dated by TCRdb to about 2016). The protocol used for the library was 5' RACE. Sequencing was carried out with an Illumina HiSeq 2000. The public reads were reprocessed in TCRdb via fastp at Q25 and MiXCR, keeping in-frame beta chains. Records with the same CDR3 protein are collapsed into one entry carrying the most frequent genes and DNA. The sample data list some 900,000 distinct CDR3 sequences, and 10% to 15% of these were observed just once. The ten largest clones add up to around 1.5% of the sample. These sequences were also reported in another study, on yellow fever vaccine responses in identical twins.

The sample was PBMCs. The origin of the receptors is a woman aged 18-29 years in good health.

In this sample, this clonotype turned up a few times. This sequence joins TRBV5-6 and TRBJ2-2; D unresolved. The ends were cut back, 4 bases at V and 8 bases at J, with 18 bases in the middle. The CDR3 length is 15 residues. CDR1 SGHDT and CDR2 YYEEEE come from the germline V gene. The CDR3 sequence is CASSVDLKGRGELFF. The DNA of the CDR3 is TGTGCCAGCAGCGTGGACCTTAAGGGAAGAGGGGAGCTGTTTTTT.

The chain employs TRBV27 and TRBJ2-3; maybe TRBD1 (6 bases). Trimming removed 2 bases from V and 2 bases from J, with 26 bases in between. The germline V gene has CDR1 MNHEY and CDR2 SMNVEV (reference sequence). This CDR3 is 20 amino acids long. CDR3 in DNA: TGTGCCAGCAGTTTAAGGGCCCCCCCAATCAGGGGTCATCTCACAGATACGCAGTATTTT. Translating gives CASSLRAPPIRGHLTDTQYF.

The V gene is TRBV5-1, the J gene TRBJ2-1, with 8 positions matching TRBD2. There are 14 residues in the CDR3. Trimming at V came to 7 bases and at J to 4 bases, leaving 7 bases not matched to a gene. The germline V gene has CDR1 SGHRS and CDR2 YFSETQ. CDR3 sequence (DNA): TGCGCCAGCGCGGGGACTAGAGTGTACAATGAGCAGTTCTTC. It specifies CASAGTRVYNEQFF.

In this sample, this clonotype turned up a few times. V gene TRBV7-2 combines with J gene TRBJ2-7; 7 bases are a match to TRBD2. This CDR3 has 15 residues. V trimming: 1 base; J trimming: 0 bases; junction bases outside the gene matches: 3. Per germline, CDR1 SGHTA and CDR2 FQGNSA. The CDR3 here is CASSLGRERSYEQYF. The CDR3 DNA follows: TGTGCCAGCAGCTTAGGGCGGGAGCGCTCCTACGAGCAGTACTTC.

This clonotype occurred a few times. The rearrangement joins TRBV12-3 or TRBV12-4 to TRBJ2-4, with 10 bases matching TRBD2. The CDR3 has 16 residues. V gave up 3 bases and J gave up 5 bases; unmatched junction bases: 7. This CDR3 is CASSFSASGSQNIQYF. The CDR3 DNA sequence: TGTGCCAGCAGTTTCAGCGCTAGCGGGAGTCAAAACATTCAGTACTTC.

This clonotype has only a few counts. This chain links TRBV20-1 with TRBJ2-1, with a weak D call TRBD1 (6 bases). This CDR3 contains 14 residues. Trimming stripped 3 bases from V and 2 bases from J, with 11 bases between. Per germline, CDR1 DFQATT and CDR2 SNEGSKA (reference sequence). This CDR3 reads CSARARTAYNEQFF. In DNA, the CDR3 is TGCAGTGCTAGGGCCCGGACAGCCTACAATGAGCAGTTCTTC.

The chain is built from TRBV6-1 and TRBJ1-2; D is possibly TRBD1 (6 bases). The CDR3 runs to 12 residues. V was pared by 8 bases and J by 3 bases, with 10 bases between. Germline V CDR1 and CDR2: MNHNS, SASEGT. Here the CDR3 DNA reads TGTGCCAGCCGAGGACAGTACTATGGCTACACCTTC. It is translated as CASRGQYYGYTF.

At least ten counts were recorded for this clonotype. V and J are TRBV3-1 and TRBJ1-2; a weak D match, TRBD1 (5 bases). Trimming removed 4 bases from V and 2 bases from J, with 11 bases in between. The CDR3 covers 14 residues. In germline, CDR1 is LGHDT, CDR2 YNNKEL (reference sequence). The CDR3 DNA reads as TGTGCCAGCAGCCCCGGGACGGGGAACTATGGCTACACCTTC. Amino acid sequence: CASSPGTGNYGYTF.

In this sample, this clonotype turned up a few times. The V call is TRBV7-9, the J call TRBJ2-7; the match to TRBD2 covers 9 bases. CDR3 length: 15 residues. Germline V gene lookup returns CDR1 SEHNR and CDR2 FQNEAQ (reference sequence). Losses at the gene ends were 6 bases for V and 5 bases for J; bases not matched to a gene: 11. This CDR3 reads CASSNDLASGNEQYF. The CDR3, as DNA: TGTGCCAGCAGTAATGACTTGGCTAGCGGGAACGAGCAGTACTTC.

This clonotype showed up many times. This sequence joins TRBV28 and TRBJ2-3; 11 positions match TRBD1. CDR3 length equals 22 residues. The J segment lost 2 bases and the V segment lost 3 bases, leaving 22 bases of the junction unmatched. The germline V gene encodes CDR1 MDHEN and CDR2 SYDVKM. The CDR3, as DNA: TGTGCCAGCAGTTTTGTGAGGACAGGGGGCGGTCCGGGAGAGCCGTCCACAGATACGCAGTATTTT. Protein sequence: CASSFVRTGGGPGEPSTDTQYF.

This clonotype was counted ten times or more. The chain carries TRBV2 and TRBJ1-2; 8 bases are a match to TRBD1. The CDR3 length is 14 residues. CDR1 is SNHLY, CDR2 FYNNEI, per germline. J gave up 4 bases and V 6 bases, and 7 bases lay outside the gene matches. CDR3 in DNA: TGTGCCAGCAGAGGACAGGGTGGGGTCTATGGCTACACCTTC. Its protein product is CASRGQGGVYGYTF.

This rearrangement joins TRBV24-1 to TRBJ2-5; 8 bases match TRBD1. V was clipped by 6 bases and J by 5 bases; unmatched bases: 7. The germline CDR1 and CDR2 sequences are KGHDR and SFDVKD. The CDR3 extends over 14 amino acids. The CDR3 loop reads CATSLTGAGETQYF. CDR3 nucleotide sequence: TGTGCCACCAGTCTGACAGGGGCGGGGGAGACCCAGTACTTC.

In its sample, this clonotype was seen a few times. The V gene is TRBV5-1, the J gene TRBJ1-1; perhaps TRBD1 as D (5 bases). Trimming shortened V by 4 bases and J by 4 bases, and 14 bases separated the two germline ends. This CDR3 is 14 amino acids long. In germline, CDR1 is SGHRS, CDR2 YFSETQ. The CDR3 here is CASSDRQFSTEAFF. The CDR3 nucleotides read TGCGCCAGCAGCGACAGACAGTTCTCCACTGAAGCTTTCTTT.

This clonotype was observed at least ten times. This rearrangement joins TRBV9 to TRBJ1-6, with D perhaps matching TRBD1 (6 bases). CDR3 length: 15 residues. V lost 0 bases, J lost 10 bases, and 14 bases lay in between. CDR1 and CDR2 (germline): SGDLS, YYNGEE. CDR3 DNA: TGTGCCAGCAGCGTAGAGGAGGCAGGGGCCTCACCCCTCCACTTT. Encoded protein: CASSVEEAGASPLHF.